The 13 T cell receptor beta chains below come from one sample, sequenced in a study of blood T cell repertoires in COVID-19. Generated by immunoSEQ multiplex PCR, the TCRdb table keeps only in-frame clones and is missing some. The sample records around 300,000 clones, roughly 86% being singletons. The sequenced material came from peripheral blood. These receptors were collected from a man younger than 35 with active or convalescent COVID-19.

The chain uses TRBV12-5 and TRBJ1-5, with unresolved D. The CDR3 sequence is 17 residues long. V was shortened by 2 bases and J by 0 bases, with 14 bases between the two germline ends. Germline loops: CDR1 LGHNT, CDR2 FRNRAP. The CDR3 DNA sequence: TGTGCTAGTGGTTTGCACCGGGGTCCTTATAGCAATCAGCCCCAGCATTTT. It specifies CASGLHRGPYSNQPQHF.

The rearrangement uses TRBV7-9 and TRBJ2-7, with D tentatively TRBD1 (5 bases). The V end lost 2 bases, the J end lost 5 bases, and 7 bases lay between the germline ends. Germline values: CDR1 SEHNR, CDR2 FQNEAQ (reference sequence). This CDR3 region has 12 residues. The DNA for the CDR3 is TGTGCCAGCAGCTTACAGGGTCACGAGCAGTACTTC. Translation gives CASSLQGHEQYF.

The CDR3 bases are TGTGCCAGTAAGCTAAGGGACTTAGGCAACACTGAAGCTTTCTTT. Translating gives CASKLRDLGNTEAFF. The rearrangement uses TRBV6-4 and TRBJ1-1; a possible D gene is TRBD1 (5 bases). The CDR3 runs 15 residues. V was pared by 9 bases and J by 2 bases, with 19 bases between. The germline CDR1 and CDR2 sequences are MRHNA and SNTAGT.

The rearrangement uses TRBV9 and TRBJ1-1, with 7 nucleotides matching TRBD1. The ends lost 4 bases at V and 4 bases at J; junction bases unmatched: 7. Germline V gives CDR1 SGDLS, CDR2 YYNGEE. The CDR3 runs to 14 residues. CDR3 region: CASSLQGGFTEAFF. The CDR3 nucleotides read TGTGCCAGCAGCCTCCAGGGGGGATTCACTGAAGCTTTCTTT.

The CDR3 DNA sequence: TGTGCCAGCAGCTTAGAGGGCGGACTGGGATTCTATGGCTACACCTTC. Translating gives CASSLEGGLGFYGYTF. The chain joins TRBV11-2 to TRBJ1-2; D ambiguous. V was cut by 0 bases and J by 4 bases, with 15 bases left in between. This CDR3 region has 16 residues. Germline V CDR1 and CDR2: SGHAT, FQNNGV.

This chain links TRBV5-6 with TRBJ2-3, with 10 bases lining up with TRBD2. The V segment lost 0 bases and the J segment 8 bases; nucleotides outside the gene matches: 9. In germline, CDR1 is SGHDT, CDR2 YYEEEE. The CDR3 loop spans 16 amino acids. In DNA form, the CDR3 reads TGTGCCAGCAGCTTGGCTTTAGCGGGGGGTCCCGGTACGCAGTATTTT. Protein product: CASSLALAGGPGTQYF. The full variable domain, its missing parts supplied by reference TRBV5-6 and TRBJ2-3, is DAGVTQSPTHLIKTRGQQVTLRCSPKSGHDTVSWYQQALGQGPQFIFQYYEEEERQRGNFPDRFSGHQFPNYSSELNVNALLLGDSALYLCASSLALAGGPGTQYFGPGTRLTVL.

This clone occurred once. The gene calls are TRBV18 and TRBJ1-6; 7 bases align to TRBD1. CDR3 size: 15 residues. The V segment lost 3 bases and the J segment 6 bases; nucleotides outside the gene matches: 5. Germline V gene lookup returns CDR1 KGHSH and CDR2 LQKENI. CDR3 coding DNA: TGTGCCAGCTCACCTACCCGGGACAGTAATTCACCCCTCCACTTT. Its protein is CASSPTRDSNSPLHF.

This clone occurred a few times. The chain employs TRBV7-9 and TRBJ2-7, with D unclear. The ends were cut back, 4 bases at V and 2 bases at J, with 9 bases in the middle. The germline CDR1 and CDR2 sequences are SEHNR and FQNEAQ (reference sequence). The CDR3 is made up of 13 amino acids. CDR3 in DNA: TGTGCCAGCAGCTCGACTGCCACCTACGAGCAGTACTTC. Translated, it gives CASSSTATYEQYF. Full variable domain (rest looked up from reference TRBV7-9 and TRBJ2-7): DTGVSQNPRHKITKRGQNVTFRCDPISEHNRLYWYRQTLGQGPEFLTYFQNEAQLEKSRLLSDRFSAERPKGSFSTLEIQRTEQGDSAMYLCASSSTATYEQYFGPGTRLTVT.

The CDR3, as DNA: TGTGCCAGCAGCACAGGGACTGATGATAGCACAGATACGCAGTATTTT. Translation: CASSTGTDDSTDTQYF. The rearrangement joins TRBV21-1 to TRBJ2-3; TRBD2 is the table's D call, not checked against the DNA. TRBV21-1 is labeled a pseudogene. This CDR3 region has 16 residues.

This clone was seen ten or more times. The DNA for the CDR3 is TGCGCCAGCAGCTTGATTGAGACTAGGAGGAGCACAGATACGCAGTATTTT. Encoded protein: CASSLIETRRSTDTQYF. V and J are TRBV5-1 and TRBJ2-3; TRBD2 might be the D (6 bases). The CDR3 runs to 17 residues. CDR1 is SGHRS, CDR2 YFSETQ, per germline. Trimming removed 1 base at V and 0 bases at J, with 15 bases between.

This chain links TRBV19 with TRBJ1-2; 10 bases agree with TRBD1. Unmatched junction bases numbered 8, after V lost 8 bases and J lost 5 bases. The V gene's germline CDR1 is LNHDA and CDR2 SQIVND (reference sequence). The CDR3 length is 14 residues. The CDR3 DNA is TGTGCCAGTGGGGACAGGGGAGCCCCATATGGCTACACCTTC. This gives the protein CASGDRGAPYGYTF.

This clone was seen just once. The chain uses TRBV18 and TRBJ2-1, with D perhaps matching TRBD2 (5 bases). Germline CDR1 is KGHSH and CDR2 is LQKENI. The CDR3 is made up of 13 amino acids. Trimming stripped 3 bases from V and 14 bases from J, with 17 bases between. The CDR3 DNA sequence: TGTGCCAGCTCACCGTCTGATACTAGACGGAAGTTCTTC. Translating it yields CASSPSDTRRKFF. Using reference TRBV18 and TRBJ2-1 for the parts outside the CDR3, the full variable domain is NAGVMQNPRHLVRRRGQEARLRCSPMKGHSHVYWYRQLPEEGLKFMVYLQKENIIDESGMPKERFSAEFPKEGPSILRIQQVVRGDSAAYFCASSPSDTRRKFFGPGTRLTVL.

The V call is TRBV9, the J call TRBJ2-1, with D tentatively TRBD2 (6 bases). CDR1 is SGDLS and CDR2 is YYNGEE in the germline V gene. V lost 4 bases and J lost 8, with 22 bases in between. This CDR3 is 16 amino acids long. In DNA, the CDR3 is TGTGCCAGCAGCTATAGGGGTCAGAGCGGGTACCATGAGCAGTTCTTC. Translated: CASSYRGQSGYHEQFF. The whole variable domain, remainder taken from reference TRBV9 and TRBJ2-1, is DSGVTQTPKHLITATGQRVTLRCSPRSGDLSVYWYQQSLDQGLQFLIQYYNGEERAKGNILERFSAQQFPDLHSELNLSSLELGDSALYFCASSYRGQSGYHEQFFGPGTRLTVL.